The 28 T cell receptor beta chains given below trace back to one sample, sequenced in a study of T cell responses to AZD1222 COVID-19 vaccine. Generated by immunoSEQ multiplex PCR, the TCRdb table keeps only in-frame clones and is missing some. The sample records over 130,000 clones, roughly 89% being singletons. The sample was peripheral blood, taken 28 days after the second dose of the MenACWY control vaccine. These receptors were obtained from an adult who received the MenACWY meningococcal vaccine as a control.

The CDR3 is CSVGGQGVSDTQYF. Here the CDR3 DNA reads TGCAGCGTTGGGGGACAGGGGGTTAGCGATACGCAGTATTTT. The V and J genes are TRBV29-1 and TRBJ2-3; 11 bases align to TRBD1. The germline V gene encodes CDR1 SQVTM and CDR2 ANQGSEA. V lost 4 bases and J lost 6; bases outside the gene matches: 6. The CDR3 covers 14 residues.

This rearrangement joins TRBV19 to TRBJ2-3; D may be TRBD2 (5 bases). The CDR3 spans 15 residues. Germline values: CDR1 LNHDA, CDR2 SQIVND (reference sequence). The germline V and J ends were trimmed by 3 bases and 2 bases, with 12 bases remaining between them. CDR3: CASSMRSGFTDTQYF. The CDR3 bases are TGTGCCAGTAGTATGAGATCGGGGTTCACAGATACGCAGTATTTT.

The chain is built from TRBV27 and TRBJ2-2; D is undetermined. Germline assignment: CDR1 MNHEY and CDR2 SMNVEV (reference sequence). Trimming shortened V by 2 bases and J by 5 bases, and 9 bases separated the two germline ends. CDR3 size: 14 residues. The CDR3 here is CASSLNRVTGELFF. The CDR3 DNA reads TGTGCCAGCAGTTTAAATCGGGTAACCGGGGAGCTGTTTTTT.

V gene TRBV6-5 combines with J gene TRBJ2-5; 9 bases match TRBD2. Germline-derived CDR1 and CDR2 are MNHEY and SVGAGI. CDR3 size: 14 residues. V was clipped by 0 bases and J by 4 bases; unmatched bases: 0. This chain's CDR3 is CASSYSGLAETQYF. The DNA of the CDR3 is TGTGCCAGCAGTTACTCGGGACTAGCAGAGACCCAGTACTTC.

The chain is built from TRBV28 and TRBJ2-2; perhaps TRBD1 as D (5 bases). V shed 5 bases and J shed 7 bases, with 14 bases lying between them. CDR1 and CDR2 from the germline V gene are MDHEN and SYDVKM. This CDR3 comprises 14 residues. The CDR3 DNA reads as TGTGCCAGCAGTCCGGACATTAAAATCGGGGAGCTGTTTTTT. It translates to CASSPDIKIGELFF. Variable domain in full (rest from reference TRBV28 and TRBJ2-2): DVKVTQSSRYLVKRTGEKVFLECVQDMDHENMFWYRQDPGLGLRLIYFSYDVKMKEKGDIPEGYSVSREKKERFSLILESASTNQTSMYLCASSPDIKIGELFFGEGSRLTVL.

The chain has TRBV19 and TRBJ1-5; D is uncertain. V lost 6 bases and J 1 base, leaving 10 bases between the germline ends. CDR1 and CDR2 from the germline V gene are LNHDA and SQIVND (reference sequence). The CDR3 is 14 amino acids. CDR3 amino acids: CASRILTSNQPQHF. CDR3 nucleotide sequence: TGTGCCAGTAGAATTTTAACAAGCAATCAGCCCCAGCATTTT.

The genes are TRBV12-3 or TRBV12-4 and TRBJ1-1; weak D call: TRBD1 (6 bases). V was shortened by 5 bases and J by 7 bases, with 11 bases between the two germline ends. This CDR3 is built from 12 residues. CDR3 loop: CASSAGAVEAFF. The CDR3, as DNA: TGTGCCAGCAGTGCAGGGGCGGTTGAAGCTTTCTTT.

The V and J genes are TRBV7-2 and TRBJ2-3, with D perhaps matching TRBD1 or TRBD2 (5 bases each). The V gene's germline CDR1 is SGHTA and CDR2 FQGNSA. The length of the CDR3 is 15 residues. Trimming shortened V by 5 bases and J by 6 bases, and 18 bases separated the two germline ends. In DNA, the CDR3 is TGTGCCAGCAGCCTCCGGACTGGGACCCATGATACGCAGTATTTT. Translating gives CASSLRTGTHDTQYF.

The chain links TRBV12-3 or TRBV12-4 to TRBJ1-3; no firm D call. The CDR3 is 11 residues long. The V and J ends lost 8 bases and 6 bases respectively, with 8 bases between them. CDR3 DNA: TGTGCCAGCGGCTCGGCAAACACCATATATTTT. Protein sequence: CASGSANTIYF.

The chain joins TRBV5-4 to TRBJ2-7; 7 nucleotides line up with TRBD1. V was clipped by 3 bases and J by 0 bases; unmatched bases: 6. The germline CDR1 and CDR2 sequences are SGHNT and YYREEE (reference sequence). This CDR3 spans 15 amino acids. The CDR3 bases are TGTGCCAGCAGCTCGACGGGACAGAACTCCTACGAGCAGTACTTC. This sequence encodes CASSSTGQNSYEQYF.

CDR3 DNA sequence: TGTGCCAGCAGTGACTGGACTAATGAAAAACTGTTTTTT. It encodes CASSDWTNEKLFF. The gene calls are TRBV2 and TRBJ1-4; the D is unclear. Trimming removed 3 bases from V and 2 bases from J, with 4 bases in between. The germline V gene encodes CDR1 SNHLY and CDR2 FYNNEI. This CDR3 has 13 residues.

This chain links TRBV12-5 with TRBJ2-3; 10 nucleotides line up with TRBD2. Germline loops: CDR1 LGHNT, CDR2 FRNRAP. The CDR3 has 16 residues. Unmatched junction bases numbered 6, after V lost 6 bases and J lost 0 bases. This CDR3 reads CASGPGLAASTDTQYF. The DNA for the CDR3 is TGTGCTAGTGGCCCAGGACTAGCGGCTAGCACAGATACGCAGTATTTT.

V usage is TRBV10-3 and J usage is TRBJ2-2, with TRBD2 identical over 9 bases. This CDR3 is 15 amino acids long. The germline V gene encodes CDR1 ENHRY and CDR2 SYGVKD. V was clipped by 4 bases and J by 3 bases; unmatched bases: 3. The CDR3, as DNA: TGTGCCATCAGTGGTGGCGGGAGGGACACCGGGGAGCTGTTTTTT. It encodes CAISGGGRDTGELFF.

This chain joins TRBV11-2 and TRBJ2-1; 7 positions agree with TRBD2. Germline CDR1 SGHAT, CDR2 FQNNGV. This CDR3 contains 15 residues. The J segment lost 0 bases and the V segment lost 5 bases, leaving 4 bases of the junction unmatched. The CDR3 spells CASSLGGDSYNEQFF. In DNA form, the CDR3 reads TGTGCCAGCAGCCTGGGGGGGGACTCCTACAATGAGCAGTTCTTC.

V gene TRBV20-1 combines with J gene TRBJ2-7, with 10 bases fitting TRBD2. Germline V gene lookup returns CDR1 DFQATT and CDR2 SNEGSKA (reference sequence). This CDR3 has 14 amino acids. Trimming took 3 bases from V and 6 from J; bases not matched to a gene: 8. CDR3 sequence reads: CSASRLAGDGEQYF. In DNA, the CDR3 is TGCAGTGCTAGTAGGCTAGCGGGAGACGGCGAGCAGTACTTC.

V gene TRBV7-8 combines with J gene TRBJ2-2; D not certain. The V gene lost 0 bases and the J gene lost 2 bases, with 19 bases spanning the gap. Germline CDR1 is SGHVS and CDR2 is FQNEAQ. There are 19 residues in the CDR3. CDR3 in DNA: TGTGCCAGCAGCTTAGCCAATACGGCTTCGCTCACTAACACCGGGGAGCTGTTTTTT. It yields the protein CASSLANTASLTNTGELFF. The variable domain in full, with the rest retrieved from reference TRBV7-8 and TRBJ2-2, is GAGVSQSPRYKVAKRGQDVALRCDPISGHVSLFWYQQALGQGPEFLTYFQNEAQLDKSGLPSDRFFAERPEGSVSTLKIQRTQQEDSAVYLCASSLANTASLTNTGELFFGEGSRLTVL.

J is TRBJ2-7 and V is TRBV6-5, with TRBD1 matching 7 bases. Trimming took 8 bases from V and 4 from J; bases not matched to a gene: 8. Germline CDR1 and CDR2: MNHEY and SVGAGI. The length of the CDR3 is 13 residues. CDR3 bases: TGTGCCAGCGCGGCATGGACAGGATACGAGCAGTACTTC. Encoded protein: CASAAWTGYEQYF.

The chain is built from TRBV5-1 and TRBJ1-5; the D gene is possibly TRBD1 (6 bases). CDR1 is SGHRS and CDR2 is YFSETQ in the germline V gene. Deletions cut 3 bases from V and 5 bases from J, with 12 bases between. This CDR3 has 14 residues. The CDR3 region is CASSSTGIDQPQHF. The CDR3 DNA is TGCGCCAGCAGCTCCACAGGGATCGATCAGCCCCAGCATTTT. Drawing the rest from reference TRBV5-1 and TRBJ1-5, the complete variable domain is KAGVTQTPRYLIKTRGQQVTLSCSPISGHRSVSWYQQTPGQGLQFLFEYFSETQRNKGNFPGRFSGRQFSNSRSEMNVSTLELGDSALYLCASSSTGIDQPQHFGDGTRLSIL.

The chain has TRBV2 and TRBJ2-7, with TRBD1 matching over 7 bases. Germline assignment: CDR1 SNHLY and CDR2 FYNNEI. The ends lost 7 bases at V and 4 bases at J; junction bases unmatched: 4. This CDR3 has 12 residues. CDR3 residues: CASMGTAYEQYF. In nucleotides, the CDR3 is TGTGCCAGCATGGGGACAGCATACGAGCAGTACTTC.

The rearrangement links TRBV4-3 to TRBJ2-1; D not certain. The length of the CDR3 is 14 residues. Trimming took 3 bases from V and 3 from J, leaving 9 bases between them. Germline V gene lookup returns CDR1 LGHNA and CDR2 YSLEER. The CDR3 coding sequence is TGCGCCAGCAGCCACAACACCGGCTACAATGAGCAGTTCTTC. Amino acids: CASSHNTGYNEQFF.

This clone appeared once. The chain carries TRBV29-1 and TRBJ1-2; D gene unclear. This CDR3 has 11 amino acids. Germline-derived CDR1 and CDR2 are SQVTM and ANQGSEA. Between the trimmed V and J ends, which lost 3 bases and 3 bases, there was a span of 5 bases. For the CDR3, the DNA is TGCAGCGTTGATAAAGACTATGGCTACACCTTC. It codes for CSVDKDYGYTF.

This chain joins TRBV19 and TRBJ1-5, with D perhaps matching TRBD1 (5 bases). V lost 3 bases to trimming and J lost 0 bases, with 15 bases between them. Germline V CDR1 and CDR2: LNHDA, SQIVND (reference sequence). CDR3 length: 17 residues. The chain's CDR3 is CASSIGGTNNSNQPQHF. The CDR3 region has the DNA TGTGCCAGTAGTATCGGGGGGACGAACAATAGCAATCAGCCCCAGCATTTT.

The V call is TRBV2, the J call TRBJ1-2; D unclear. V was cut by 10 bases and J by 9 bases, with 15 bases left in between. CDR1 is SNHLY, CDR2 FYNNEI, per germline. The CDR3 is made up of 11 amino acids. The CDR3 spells CATELSRRYTF. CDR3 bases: TGTGCCACCGAGCTGTCGCGTCGCTACACCTTC.

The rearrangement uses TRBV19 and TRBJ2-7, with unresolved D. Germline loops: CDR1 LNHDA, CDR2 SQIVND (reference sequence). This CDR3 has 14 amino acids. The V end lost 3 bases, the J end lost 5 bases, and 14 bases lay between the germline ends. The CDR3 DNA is TGTGCCAGTAGTATGGTTCCTAGGTTCGACGAGCAGTACTTC. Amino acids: CASSMVPRFDEQYF.

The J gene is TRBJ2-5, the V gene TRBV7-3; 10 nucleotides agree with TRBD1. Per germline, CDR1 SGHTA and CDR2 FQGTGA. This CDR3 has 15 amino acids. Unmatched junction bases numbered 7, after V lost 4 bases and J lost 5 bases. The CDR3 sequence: CASSSPGTGVETQYF. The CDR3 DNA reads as TGTGCCAGCAGCTCACCCGGGACAGGGGTGGAGACCCAGTACTTC.

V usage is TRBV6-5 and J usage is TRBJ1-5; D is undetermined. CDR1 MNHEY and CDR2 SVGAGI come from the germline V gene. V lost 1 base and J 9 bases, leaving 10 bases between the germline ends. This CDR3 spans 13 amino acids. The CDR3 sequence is CASSYLGRRPQHF. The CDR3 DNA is TGTGCCAGCAGTTACTTAGGGCGGAGGCCCCAGCATTTT.

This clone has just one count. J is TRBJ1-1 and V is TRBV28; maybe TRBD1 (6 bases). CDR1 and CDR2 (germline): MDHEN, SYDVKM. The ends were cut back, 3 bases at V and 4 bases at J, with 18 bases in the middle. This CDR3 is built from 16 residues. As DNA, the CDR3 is TGTGCCAGCAGTTTGGGGGCCATAGCAACCTCCACTGAAGCTTTCTTT. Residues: CASSLGAIATSTEAFF.

The CDR3 reads CASRPPMGFGGDEQFF. The CDR3, as DNA: TGTGCCAGCAGGCCCCCCATGGGGTTTGGTGGGGACGAGCAGTTCTTC. The gene calls are TRBV7-9 and TRBJ2-1; D could derive from TRBD1 or TRBD2 (5 bases each). V was pared by 6 bases and J by 10 bases, with 25 bases between. The germline V gene encodes CDR1 SEHNR and CDR2 FQNEAQ (reference sequence). This CDR3 is 16 amino acids long.